This T cell receptor (beta chain) was profiled in a study of T cell changes during pregnancy in multiple sclerosis. Clones were read by immunoSEQ multiplex PCR, and TCRdb kept only the in-frame ones, dropping some. The sample has roughly 53,000 clones, roughly 93% seen once. Worth noting for this clone: The sample holds other DNA sequences that translate to the same CDR3.

The sequence was collected from a female donor in good health, enrolled as a control in a pregnancy study. The sample was CD4+ T cells from peripheral blood mononuclear cells, taken in the second trimester of pregnancy.

The CDR3 loop reads CASSSSGGWGTEAFF. The CDR3 bases are TGTGCCAGCAGCAGTTCGGGGGGGTGGGGAACTGAAGCTTTCTTT. J is TRBJ1-1 and V is TRBV9; maybe TRBD1 (5 bases). The CDR3 consists of 15 residues. The V end was cut by 4 bases, the J end by 5 bases, with 18 bases between. Germline CDR1 and CDR2: SGDLS and YYNGEE.